Below, 6 T cell receptor beta chains from the same sample are listed, as sequenced in a study of blood T cells in healthy people across ages. Next came a second PCR, run for roughly 7 to 12 cycles, which used a sample-barcoded 5' primer along with a J-beta primer mix. TCRdb fed the 5' RACE reads into MiXCR, producing one record per CDR3 protein. The table includes about 640,000 distinct CDR3 sequences, 58% detected once. The sample was blood. The receptors stem from a man in his 60s in good health.

J is TRBJ1-2 and V is TRBV5-5; D might be TRBD1 (5 bases). The CDR3 spans 13 residues. With 4 bases removed from V and 7 bases from J, the gap between germline ends came to 14 bases. Germline V lookup: CDR1 SGHKS, CDR2 YYEKEE (reference sequence). The chain's CDR3 is CASSGREGFGYTF. In DNA, the CDR3 is TGTGCCAGCAGCGGCAGGGAGGGGTTTGGCTACACCTTC. Complete variable domain (other parts from reference TRBV5-5 and TRBJ1-2): DAGVTQSPTHLIKTRGQQVTLRCSPISGHKSVSWYQQVLGQGPQFIFQYYEKEERGRGNFPDRFSARQFPNYSSELNVNALLLGDSALYLCASSGREGFGYTFGSGTRLTVV.

The chain employs TRBV12-3 or TRBV12-4 and TRBJ2-2, with D unclear. The germline V and J ends were trimmed by 5 bases and 0 bases, with 13 bases remaining between them. This CDR3 has 16 amino acids. The CDR3 DNA is TGTGCCAGCAGTCTCGATTCTACCTCGAACACCGGGGAGCTGTTTTTT. It encodes CASSLDSTSNTGELFF.

The V call is TRBV3-1, the J call TRBJ2-4; 7 bases line up with TRBD2. The ends lost 4 bases at V and 2 bases at J; junction bases unmatched: 14. This CDR3 region has 18 residues. The germline CDR1 and CDR2 sequences are LGHDT and YNNKEL (reference sequence). CDR3 sequence reads: CASSLTAGRELSKNIQYF. The CDR3 DNA is TGTGCCAGCAGCCTGACGGCAGGGAGGGAGCTTTCCAAAAACATTCAGTACTTC.

V usage is TRBV7-6 and J usage is TRBJ1-1; D is ambiguous. The CDR3 is 14 amino acids. The germline gives CDR1 SGHVS, CDR2 FNYEAQ. Deletions cut 4 bases from V and 3 bases from J, with 12 bases between. The CDR3 region is CASSYSPRDTEAFF. CDR3 coding DNA: TGTGCCAGCAGCTATTCCCCGAGGGACACTGAAGCTTTCTTT.

V and J are TRBV6-1 and TRBJ2-5; D perhaps matches TRBD1 (6 bases). CDR1 is MNHNS, CDR2 SASEGT, per germline. The CDR3 has 21 residues. V shed 5 bases and J shed 1 base, with 32 bases lying between them. CDR3 in amino acids: CASSKPPRLQGMGRVQETQYF. CDR3 DNA: TGTGCCAGCAGTAAACCTCCCCGTTTACAGGGTATGGGGAGAGTCCAAGAGACCCAGTACTTC.

This rearrangement joins TRBV12-5 to TRBJ2-7; D is perhaps TRBD1 or TRBD2 (5 bases each). Germline CDR1 and CDR2: LGHNT and FRNRAP. The ends were cut back, 2 bases at V and 3 bases at J, with 11 bases in the middle. CDR3 length: 14 residues. DNA for the CDR3: TGTGCTAGTGGTTTGAGGGGAGTGATCTACGAGCAGTACTTC. It translates to CASGLRGVIYEQYF.